Reported below is one T cell receptor (beta chain). Germline-derived CDR1 and CDR2 are SGHTA and FQGTGA. The V end was cut by 5 bases, the J end by 6 bases, with 10 bases between. CDR3 size: 13 residues. The sample comes from a study of T cells in Graves' hyperthyroidism and ophthalmopathy. Template material for amplifying TCR beta CDR3 regions consisted of RNA transcripts. Carried out on the TCR CDR3, a first-round RT-PCR used the HTBI primer set. MiXCR, run by TCRdb on the multiplex PCR reads, gives a single entry per CDR3 protein. The profile shows about 510,000 distinct CDR3 sequences, over 35% of them singletons.

The material sequenced was peripheral blood or thyroid tissue (not recorded which). The chain couples TRBV7-3 to TRBJ2-2; D gene unclear. The clonotype originates from an adult woman with Graves' disease, either hyperthyroidism or ophthalmopathy (not recorded which). Here the CDR3 reads CASSRLNSGELFF. The CDR3 nucleotides are TGTGCCAGCAGCCGCCTCAATTCCGGGGAGCTGTTTTTT.